The 12 T cell receptor beta chains presented below share a single source sample, sequenced in a study of CD8+CD57+ T cells in acquired aplastic anemia. Both TCR beta VDJ combination and CDR3 sequence profiling were carried out. Genomic DNA was the template for this profiling. TCRdb re-called the reads through MiXCR, storing one row per CDR3 protein. Among approximately 270,000 distinct CDR3 sequences listed, around 60% were seen once. Sequencing input: sorted CD4+, CD8+, or CD8+CD57+ T cells (not recorded which) from PBMCs. The origin of the receptors is a human donor with severe aplastic anemia or a healthy control (not recorded which).

This chain joins TRBV7-8 and TRBJ2-7, with 7 bases fitting TRBD2. The CDR3 is 14 amino acids. The germline gives CDR1 SGHVS, CDR2 FQNEAQ. Unmatched junction bases numbered 10, after V lost 4 bases and J lost 7 bases. The CDR3 region has the DNA TGTGCCAGCAGCTCCCTGGGGGGGGGAACGGAGCAGTACTTC. Its translation: CASSSLGGGTEQYF. Using reference TRBV7-8 and TRBJ2-7 for the parts outside the CDR3, the full variable domain is GAGVSQSPRYKVAKRGQDVALRCDPISGHVSLFWYQQALGQGPEFLTYFQNEAQLDKSGLPSDRFFAERPEGSVSTLKIQRTQQEDSAVYLCASSSLGGGTEQYFGPGTRLTVT.

There are many counts of this clonotype. The chain is built from TRBV7-3 and TRBJ1-2, with unresolved D. V was trimmed by 1 base and J by 7 bases, leaving 10 bases between them. This CDR3 has 13 amino acids. Germline lookup yields CDR1 SGHTA and CDR2 FQGTGA. The CDR3 DNA sequence: TGTGCCAGCAGCTTAAATCCGGGGTCTGGCTACACCTTC. Protein: CASSLNPGSGYTF.

In regard to this clonotype: A much larger clone lies one base from this, so it may be a read error. The J gene is TRBJ1-3, the V gene TRBV5-1, with a weak D call TRBD1 (5 bases). V was trimmed by 4 bases and J by 6 bases, leaving 23 bases between them. From germline, CDR1 is SGHRS and CDR2 YFSETQ. The CDR3 runs 17 residues. The CDR3 DNA reads TGCGCCAGCAGCCGGCTTTCTTCGGGGGAGATTGTAAACACCATATATTTT. Translating it yields CASSRLSSGEIVNTIYF. Full variable domain (outside the CDR3, taken from reference TRBV5-1 and TRBJ1-3): KAGVTQTPRYLIKTRGQQVTLSCSPISGHRSVSWYQQTPGQGLQFLFEYFSETQRNKGNFPGRFSGRQFSNSRSEMNVSTLELGDSALYLCASSRLSSGEIVNTIYFGEGSWLTVV.

On this clonotype: Possible read error: a much larger clone is one base away. CDR3 loop: CASSHGGAATYDQYF. CDR3 coding DNA: TGTGCCAGCAGCCACGGCGGGGCAGCTACCTACGACCAGTACTTC. The chain has TRBV6-1 and TRBJ2-7; tentative D call: TRBD2 (6 bases). CDR1 and CDR2 (germline): MNHNS, SASEGT. The CDR3 has 15 residues.

The chain uses TRBV5-6 and TRBJ2-5; D might be TRBD1 (6 bases). The CDR3 has 15 residues. Trimming stripped 4 bases from V and 3 bases from J, with 16 bases between. Germline CDR1 is SGHDT and CDR2 is YYEEEE. In DNA, the CDR3 is TGTGCCAGCAGCCTGGGGGCGGTGTACAAAGAGACCCAGTACTTC. Its protein is CASSLGAVYKETQYF.

The chain is built from TRBV15 and TRBJ2-5; D is perhaps TRBD1 or TRBD2 (5 bases each). V shed 1 base and J shed 5 bases, with 8 bases lying between them. The V gene's germline CDR1 is LNHNV and CDR2 YYDKDF (reference sequence). This CDR3 is built from 13 residues. The CDR3 region has the DNA TGTGCCACCAGCAGAGGGGGGTGGGAGACCCAGTACTTC. It encodes CATSRGGWETQYF.

The chain combines TRBV6-6 with TRBJ2-2; the match to TRBD1 covers 11 bases. Germline V CDR1 and CDR2: MNHNY, SVGAGI (reference sequence). V was pared by 6 bases and J by 4 bases, with 16 bases of the junction left unmatched. The CDR3 covers 19 residues. The CDR3 DNA sequence: TGTGCCAGCAGATCCGGACAGGGGGCGGTCTGGGATTTCACCGGGGAGCTGTTTTTT. It specifies CASRSGQGAVWDFTGELFF.

The chain combines TRBV7-6 with TRBJ2-3, with D possibly matching TRBD1 (8 bases). The length of the CDR3 is 15 residues. Germline V lookup: CDR1 SGHVS, CDR2 FNYEAQ. V was clipped by 5 bases and J by 2 bases, with 14 bases between them. In DNA, the CDR3 is TGTGCCAGCAGCACAGGGGGGGGTAACACAGATACGCAGTATTTT. Amino acids: CASSTGGGNTDTQYF. Using reference TRBV7-6 and TRBJ2-3 for the parts outside the CDR3, the full variable domain is GAGVSQSPRYKVTKRGQDVALRCDPISGHVSLYWYRQALGQGPEFLTYFNYEAQQDKSGLPNDRFSAERPEGSISTLTIQRTEQRDSAMYRCASSTGGGNTDTQYFGPGTRLTVL.

The chain recombines TRBV7-2 with TRBJ1-1; D is unclear. The CDR3 has 15 residues. The V gene lost 7 bases and the J gene lost 1 base, with 16 bases spanning the gap. CDR1 is SGHTA, CDR2 FQGNSA, per germline. The CDR3 coding sequence is TGTGCCAGCACCCCCTCGGGCAGCCGGAACACTGAAGCTTTCTTT. Its protein is CASTPSGSRNTEAFF.

J is TRBJ2-7 and V is TRBV5-4; 15 positions agree with TRBD2. From germline, CDR1 is SGHNT and CDR2 YYREEE (reference sequence). V lost 2 bases, J lost 7 bases, and 4 bases stayed unmatched. This CDR3 comprises 15 residues. CDR3 coding DNA: TGTGCCAGCAGCTTTGGACTAGCGGGGGGGCCAGAGCAGTACTTC. Translated, it gives CASSFGLAGGPEQYF.

The chain couples TRBV6-2 or TRBV6-3 to TRBJ1-2; 11 bases are a match to TRBD1. V shed 7 bases, J shed 6 bases, and the junction held 4 bases outside the gene matches. The V gene's germline CDR1 is MNHEY and CDR2 SVGEGT. The CDR3 consists of 13 residues. The CDR3 sequence is CASKGQGVDGYTF. The CDR3 DNA sequence: TGTGCCAGCAAGGGACAGGGGGTCGATGGCTACACCTTC.

The chain has TRBV20-1 and TRBJ2-7, with unresolved D. Germline assignment: CDR1 DFQATT and CDR2 SNEGSKA (reference sequence). V lost 6 bases, J lost 3 bases, and 6 bases lay in between. The CDR3 is 10 residues long. Here the CDR3 DNA reads TGCAGTGCAGAGAACTACGAGCAGTACTTC. It is translated as CSAENYEQYF.